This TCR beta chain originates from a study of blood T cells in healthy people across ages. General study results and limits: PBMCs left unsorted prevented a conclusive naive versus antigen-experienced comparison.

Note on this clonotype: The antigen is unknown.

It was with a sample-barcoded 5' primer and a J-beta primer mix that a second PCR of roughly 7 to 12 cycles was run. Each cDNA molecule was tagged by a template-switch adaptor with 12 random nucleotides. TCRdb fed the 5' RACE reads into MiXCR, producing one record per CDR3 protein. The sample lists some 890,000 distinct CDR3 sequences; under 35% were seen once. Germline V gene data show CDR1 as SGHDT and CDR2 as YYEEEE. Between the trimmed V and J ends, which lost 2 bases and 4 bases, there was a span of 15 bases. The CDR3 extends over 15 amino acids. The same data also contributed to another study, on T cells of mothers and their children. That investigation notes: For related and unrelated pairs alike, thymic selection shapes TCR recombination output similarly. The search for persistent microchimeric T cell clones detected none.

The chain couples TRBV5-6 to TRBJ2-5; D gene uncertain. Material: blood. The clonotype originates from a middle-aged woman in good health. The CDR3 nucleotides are TGTGCCAGCAGCTTAATTGACCGGTCTCGAGAGACCCAGTACTTC. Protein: CASSLIDRSRETQYF.